These 4 T cell receptor beta chains were all obtained from the same sample, sequenced in a study of T cells in Graves' hyperthyroidism and ophthalmopathy (dated by TCRdb to the late 2010s). The method was multiplex PCR. Sequencing was performed on an Illumina HiSeq 2000. TCR beta CDR3 regions were amplified from RNA transcripts. For the first round of RT-PCR on the TCR CDR3, the HTBI primer set was used together with the Qiagen OneStep RT-PCR kit. Using fastp trimming at Q25 and MiXCR clonotype assembly, TCRdb reanalyzed the public sequencing data and kept in-frame beta chains. Rows matching on CDR3 protein sequence are summarized as one entry with the most common DNA and genes. The sample table records fewer than 550,000 distinct CDR3 sequences; less than 20% of these occur just once. The ten biggest clones cover around 14% of the sample. Source material: blood. These receptor sequences come from a woman aged 18 to 35 with Graves' hyperthyroidism.

This clonotype was counted at least ten times. The chain carries TRBV7-2 and TRBJ2-1, with a possible D match to TRBD2 (5 bases). Between the trimmed V and J ends, which lost 7 bases and 7 bases, there was a span of 26 bases. CDR1 and CDR2 from the germline V gene are SGHTA and FQGNSA. There are 17 residues in the CDR3. In DNA form, the CDR3 reads TGTGCCAGCATCAAAAAATCGGGGTCGGGTTTTGGGAATGAGCAGTTCTTC. This sequence encodes CASIKKSGSGFGNEQFF.

A few counts support this clonotype. The CDR3 DNA sequence: TGTGCCAGCAGCTCAAGCGGGAGTCGGTACAATGAGCAGTTCTTC. Its translation is CASSSSGSRYNEQFF. The chain employs TRBV9 and TRBJ2-1; the match to TRBD2 covers 8 bases. The CDR3 sequence is 15 residues long. The germline V gene encodes CDR1 SGDLS and CDR2 YYNGEE. The V gene end was trimmed by 4 bases and the J gene end by 4 bases; junction bases not matched to a gene: 7.

This clonotype was counted many times. V usage is TRBV6-2 or TRBV6-3 and J usage is TRBJ1-2; a weak D match, TRBD1 (5 bases). Germline values: CDR1 MNHEY, CDR2 SVGEGT. V lost 6 bases to trimming and J lost 7 bases, with 18 bases between them. CDR3 size: 14 residues. The CDR3 loop reads CASSLGRDSSGYTF. The CDR3 nucleotides are TGTGCCAGCAGCCTCGGACGGGACTCTAGTGGCTACACCTTC.

V is TRBV4-2 and J is TRBJ1-1; a weak D match, TRBD1 (5 bases). The CDR3 consists of 14 residues. Germline V lookup: CDR1 LGHNA, CDR2 YNFKEQ. The V gene lost 0 bases and the J gene lost 7 bases, with 12 bases spanning the gap. CDR3: CASSQDRTGGEAFF. CDR3 in DNA: TGTGCCAGCAGCCAAGATCGGACCGGGGGTGAAGCTTTCTTT.